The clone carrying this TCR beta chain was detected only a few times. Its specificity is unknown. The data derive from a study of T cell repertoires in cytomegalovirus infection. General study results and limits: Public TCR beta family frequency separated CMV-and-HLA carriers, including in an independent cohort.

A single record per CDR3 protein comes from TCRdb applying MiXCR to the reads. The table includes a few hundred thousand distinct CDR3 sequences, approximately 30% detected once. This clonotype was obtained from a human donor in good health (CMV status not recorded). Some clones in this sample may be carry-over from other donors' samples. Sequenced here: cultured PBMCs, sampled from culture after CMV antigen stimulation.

CDR3 DNA: TGCGCCAGCAGCCAAGCGTTTGGGGGGAGCTCCTACGAGCAGTACTTC. Protein sequence: CASSQAFGGSSYEQYF. The chain employs TRBV4-3 and TRBJ2-7, with D perhaps TRBD2 (6 bases). Per germline, CDR1 LGHNA and CDR2 YSLEER. The CDR3 spans 16 residues. Between the trimmed V and J ends, which lost 1 base and 0 bases, there was a span of 13 bases.